The T cell receptor (beta chain) described here comes from a study of blood T cell repertoires in COVID-19. About the research overall: COVID-19 samples collected from the United States, Italy and Spain covered acute and convalescent phases.

Participant reports of clinical history set cohort assignment. Two negative PCRs, clearance, or symptom resolution had been documented for recovered Cohort 3 donors. Original handling: Nucleated cell number was recorded as an estimate derived from reference gene primer amplification. The repertoire was sequenced with immunoSEQ multiplex PCR; TCRdb's copy has only in-frame clones and lacks some. V, J and clone size were drawn from that table, and D and trimming were deduced from the DNA. Here the sample spans 400,000 to 450,000 clones, around 91% being singletons. The source is a man younger than 35 who had recovered from COVID-19. Sequenced input: PBMCs or T cells enriched from blood (not recorded which).

The CDR3, as DNA: TGTGCCAGCAGCCCCGGGACAATGAACACTGAAGCTTTCTTT. Amino acid sequence: CASSPGTMNTEAFF. The V gene is TRBV5-5, the J gene TRBJ1-1, with a possible D match to TRBD1 (6 bases). CDR1 and CDR2 (germline): SGHKS, YYEKEE (reference sequence). This CDR3 comprises 14 residues. Trimming took 4 bases from V and 0 from J, leaving 10 bases between them.